What follows are 8 T cell receptor beta chains derived from one specimen sequenced in a study of control samples from healthy donors and cancer patients. Sequencing was performed with immunoSEQ multiplex PCR; in TCRdb, only in-frame clones are kept and a portion is missing. The sample lists roughly 86,000 clones; 75% to 95% were seen once. The sequenced sample consisted of blood. These receptors came from a man aged 30 to 45 in good health.

V is TRBV5-4 and J is TRBJ2-1, with 13 positions matching TRBD2. The J segment lost 6 bases and the V segment lost 4 bases, leaving 4 bases of the junction unmatched. CDR3 length equals 15 residues. Germline values: CDR1 SGHNT, CDR2 YYREEE (reference sequence). The CDR3 sequence is CASSGTSGTANEQFF. DNA of the CDR3: TGTGCCAGCAGCGGGACTAGCGGGACCGCCAATGAGCAGTTCTTC. The complete variable domain, with remaining parts taken from reference TRBV5-4 and TRBJ2-1, reads ETGVTQSPTHLIKTRGQQVTLRCSSQSGHNTVSWYQQALGQGPQFIFQYYREEENGRGNFPPRFSGLQFPNYSSELNVNALELDDSALYLCASSGTSGTANEQFFGPGTRLTVL.

The chain combines TRBV2 with TRBJ1-4; D unclear. V lost 0 bases to trimming and J lost 0 bases, with 8 bases between them. Germline V gives CDR1 SNHLY, CDR2 FYNNEI. CDR3 size: 16 residues. The CDR3 nucleotides read TGTGCCAGCAGTGAAGCTAACGGTGCAACTAATGAAAAACTGTTTTTT. As protein: CASSEANGATNEKLFF. The variable domain in full, completed from reference TRBV2 and TRBJ1-4, reads EPEVTQTPSHQVTQMGQEVILRCVPISNHLYFYWYRQILGQKVEFLVSFYNNEISEKSEIFDDQFSVERPDGSNFTLKIRSTKLEDSAMYFCASSEANGATNEKLFFGSGTQLSVL.

The J gene is TRBJ1-2, the V gene TRBV2; TRBD1 agrees at 7 bases. V shed 5 bases, J shed 4 bases, and the junction held 4 bases outside the gene matches. CDR3 length: 13 residues. The V gene's germline CDR1 is SNHLY and CDR2 FYNNEI. Here the CDR3 DNA reads TGTGCCAGCAGTACGGGACAGAGCTATGGCTACACCTTC. Amino acid sequence: CASSTGQSYGYTF.

The chain is built from TRBV2 and TRBJ1-3, with D perhaps matching TRBD1 (5 bases). V lost 1 base to trimming and J lost 4 bases, with 11 bases between them. The CDR3 spans 15 residues. CDR1 is SNHLY and CDR2 is FYNNEI in the germline V gene. The DNA for the CDR3 is TGTGCCAGCAGTGAAGAGGGGCGGTCGGGAAACACCATATATTTT. It specifies CASSEEGRSGNTIYF.

This clone showed up just once. The chain employs TRBV28 and TRBJ1-2; 9 bases are shared with TRBD1. With 4 bases clipped from V and 13 bases from J, the junction kept 10 bases outside the gene matches. The germline V gene has CDR1 MDHEN and CDR2 SYDVKM. The CDR3 length is 13 residues. The CDR3 DNA reads TGTGCCAGCAGTTCCCCAGGGACAGGGTTTGGCACCTTC. Translating it yields CASSSPGTGFGTF.

The gene calls are TRBV28 and TRBJ2-7; D may be TRBD2 (5 bases). Germline values: CDR1 MDHEN, CDR2 SYDVKM. Trimming cost V 5 bases and J 7 bases, with 12 bases left between them. The CDR3 runs 12 residues. The CDR3, as DNA: TGTGCCAGCAGTCCTAAGGCGGGTGAGCAGTACTTC. This codes for CASSPKAGEQYF.

This chain joins TRBV6-6 and TRBJ2-7, with a tentative D call TRBD1 (6 bases). V gave up 6 bases and J gave up 4 bases, with 7 bases separating them. CDR1 is MNHNY, CDR2 SVGAGI, per germline (reference sequence). This CDR3 comprises 11 residues. The CDR3 nucleotides are TGTGCCAGCAGGACAGGTTACGAGCAGTACTTC. Its protein is CASRTGYEQYF.

The V and J genes are TRBV9 and TRBJ1-2; D is ambiguous. The CDR3 loop spans 14 amino acids. Germline values: CDR1 SGDLS, CDR2 YYNGEE. V gave up 0 bases and J gave up 1 base, with 7 bases separating them. The CDR3: CASSVERYNYGYTF. Written as DNA, the CDR3 is TGTGCCAGCAGCGTAGAGAGATATAACTATGGCTACACCTTC.